This T cell receptor (beta chain) appears in the sequencing data of a study of cytomegalovirus exposure and HLA in healthy donors. The wider study: In a previous analysis, 117 million unique TCR beta sequences were found from 170 million or so T cells.

Findings and caveats of the study: Evidence from a later analysis indicated that most CMV-associated TCR beta chains looked HLA-restricted.

Germline loops: CDR1 SGHRS, CDR2 YFSETQ. With V trimmed by 4 bases and J by 3 bases, 4 bases remained unmatched. This CDR3 spans 14 amino acids. On this clone: Its antigen is still unknown.

PCR was performed using 60 Vbeta and 13 Jbeta primers. Method: immunoSEQ multiplex PCR; TCRdb's copy keeps in-frame clones and lacks some. The sample data list some 76,000 clones. The material sequenced was PBMCs. The chain employs TRBV5-1 and TRBJ2-5, with 9 bases identical to TRBD2. The origin of this receptor is a man aged 35 to 55 in good health and CMV-seronegative. CDR3 protein: CASSLTSGEETQYF. Written as DNA, the CDR3 is TGCGCCAGCAGCCTGACTAGCGGAGAAGAGACCCAGTACTTC.